The 31 T cell receptor beta chains below all came from one sample that was sequenced in a study of T cells after yellow fever vaccination. TCRdb passed the 5' RACE reads through MiXCR, listing each CDR3 protein once. The sample holds 300,000 to 350,000 distinct CDR3 sequences, about 11% seen once. This specimen was CD4+ T cells sorted from PBMCs, taken 45 days after the yellow fever booster vaccination. The source is a young man who received the YFV17D yellow fever vaccine.

This clonotype showed up just a few times. The DNA of the CDR3 is TGTGCCAGCAGCACACAGGCAGACACTGAAGCTTTCTTT. Translated: CASSTQADTEAFF. V is TRBV7-6 and J is TRBJ1-1; TRBD1 is a possible D gene (5 bases). From germline, CDR1 is SGHVS and CDR2 FNYEAQ. V lost 5 bases and J lost 3, with 10 bases in between. The CDR3 contains 13 residues.

The chain carries TRBV29-1 and TRBJ1-6; 7 positions agree with TRBD1. The junction had 6 bases not matched to a gene; V was cut back by 5 bases and J by 8 bases. The CDR3 runs to 13 residues. Germline V gene data show CDR1 as SQVTM and CDR2 as ANQGSEA. This CDR3 reads CSVMTGIDSPLHF. The CDR3 DNA sequence: TGCAGCGTTATGACAGGGATCGATTCACCCCTCCACTTT.

This clonotype has a count of ten or more. The rearrangement links TRBV11-2 to TRBJ2-3; 8 positions match TRBD1. V lost 4 bases to trimming and J lost 4 bases; unmatched junction nucleotides: 4. CDR1 SGHAT and CDR2 FQNNGV come from the germline V gene. The CDR3 totals 14 residues. CDR3 region: CASSSNRGADTQYF. The DNA of the CDR3 is TGTGCCAGCAGCTCGAACAGGGGGGCAGATACGCAGTATTTT.

The table lists this clonotype with a few counts. The rearrangement uses TRBV6-2 or TRBV6-3 and TRBJ2-7; 8 nucleotides match TRBD1. In germline, CDR1 is MNHEY, CDR2 SVGEGT. The V and J ends lost 8 bases and 2 bases, in that order; junction bases with no gene match: 2. This CDR3 comprises 12 residues. CDR3 amino acids: CASEGQAYEQYF. The CDR3 nucleotides read TGTGCCAGCGAGGGACAGGCCTACGAGCAGTACTTC.

The chain links TRBV20-1 to TRBJ1-4; a weak D match, TRBD1 (5 bases). Trimming removed 5 bases from V and 7 bases from J, with 20 bases in between. This CDR3 has 15 residues. Germline V gene sequence: CDR1 DFQATT, CDR2 SNEGSKA (reference sequence). The CDR3 reads CSASPLGGGIEKLFF. CDR3 coding DNA: TGCAGTGCTTCCCCCCTCGGGGGGGGGATTGAAAAACTGTTTTTT.

This clonotype was seen a handful of times. The rearrangement joins TRBV5-4 to TRBJ2-3, with 10 bases aligning to TRBD2. This CDR3 contains 14 residues. Germline values: CDR1 SGHNT, CDR2 YYREEE (reference sequence). J was trimmed by 8 bases and V by 10 bases; bases with no gene match: 13. The CDR3, as DNA: TGTGCCCTTCGGGCAGCGGGGGGGATCGGTACGCAGTATTTT. It translates to CALRAAGGIGTQYF. Full variable domain (rest looked up from reference TRBV5-4 and TRBJ2-3): ETGVTQSPTHLIKTRGQQVTLRCSSQSGHNTVSWYQQALGQGPQFIFQYYREEENGRGNFPPRFSGLQFPNYSSELNVNALELDDSALYLCALRAAGGIGTQYFGPGTRLTVL.

The table lists this clonotype with a few counts. The rearrangement uses TRBV7-2 and TRBJ2-5; D might be TRBD1 (5 bases). This CDR3 region has 13 residues. Between the trimmed V and J ends, which lost 1 base and 7 bases, there was a span of 10 bases. Germline CDR1 SGHTA, CDR2 FQGNSA. This CDR3 reads CASSLGRQGTQYF. The CDR3 bases are TGTGCCAGCAGCTTAGGCAGGCAGGGGACCCAGTACTTC.

A few counts support this clonotype. The chain links TRBV5-1 to TRBJ1-6; 11 bases map to TRBD1. Germline V CDR1 and CDR2: SGHRS, YFSETQ. This CDR3 region has 16 residues. J gave up 7 bases and V 4 bases, and 7 bases lay outside the gene matches. DNA of the CDR3: TGCGCCAGCAGCCCGGACAGGGGGCAAGAAAATTCACCCCTCCACTTT. Protein: CASSPDRGQENSPLHF.

This clonotype has only a few counts. The rearrangement links TRBV11-2 to TRBJ1-2; D is unresolved. The CDR3 is 13 residues long. From germline, CDR1 is SGHAT and CDR2 FQNNGV. Trimming cost V 4 bases and J 1 base, with 7 bases left between them. CDR3 bases: TGTGCCAGCAGCTCGGACCTTAACTATGGCTACACCTTC. Translating it yields CASSSDLNYGYTF.

The table lists this clonotype with a few counts. The rearrangement uses TRBV20-1 and TRBJ1-5, with a tentative D call TRBD1 (5 bases). CDR1 is DFQATT and CDR2 is SNEGSKA in the germline V gene (reference sequence). The CDR3 is made up of 15 amino acids. Trimming cost V 0 bases and J 5 bases, with 14 bases left between them. CDR3 in DNA: TGCAGTGCTAGAGAGGCAGGGAGGGTAGATCAGCCCCAGCATTTT. Translated, it gives CSAREAGRVDQPQHF.

This clonotype was found a few times. The rearrangement joins TRBV20-1 to TRBJ2-5, with 9 bases lining up with TRBD2. The junction had 7 bases not matched to a gene; V was cut back by 3 bases and J by 5 bases. The length of the CDR3 is 14 residues. Germline V gene lookup returns CDR1 DFQATT and CDR2 SNEGSKA (reference sequence). The CDR3 region has the DNA TGCAGTGCTAGTGGCGGGGGGGGCCTCGAGACCCAGTACTTC. This codes for CSASGGGGLETQYF.

The chain employs TRBV23-1 and TRBJ1-5; tentative D call: TRBD1 (6 bases). TRBV23-1 has ORF status, its function being uncertain. V was clipped by 9 bases and J by 5 bases, with 11 bases between them. This CDR3 comprises 12 residues. CDR3 in DNA: TGCGCCAGAGGGGGGGTCGATCAGCCCCAGCATTTT. This gives the protein CARGGVDQPQHF.

This clonotype was counted only a few times. This chain uses TRBV29-1 with TRBJ2-3; tentative D call: TRBD2 (5 bases). CDR1 and CDR2 from the germline V gene are SQVTM and ANQGSEA. V was cut by 2 bases and J by 4 bases, with 13 bases left in between. The CDR3 covers 14 residues. CDR3 loop: CSVEQPTGADTQYF. The CDR3 coding sequence is TGCAGCGTTGAACAGCCGACCGGGGCAGATACGCAGTATTTT.

This rearrangement joins TRBV21-1 to TRBJ1-2; TRBD1 is the table's D call and was not checked against the DNA. TRBV21-1 counts as a pseudogene. The CDR3 extends over 16 amino acids. Here the CDR3 reads CASSKTLLTGNGGYTF. In DNA form, the CDR3 reads TGTGCCAGCAGCAAAACTCTTTTGACAGGGAACGGAGGCTACACCTTC.

The rearrangement joins TRBV6-6 to TRBJ2-3; D is perhaps TRBD1 (6 bases). This CDR3 has 15 amino acids. CDR1 and CDR2 (germline): MNHNY, SVGAGI (reference sequence). V was shortened by 6 bases and J by 1 base, with 14 bases between the two germline ends. The CDR3 sequence is CASREQGFGTDTQYF. The CDR3 DNA reads as TGTGCCAGCAGAGAACAGGGATTCGGCACAGATACGCAGTATTTT.

The chain carries TRBV5-1 and TRBJ1-2, with 10 bases that match TRBD1. Germline CDR1 is SGHRS and CDR2 is YFSETQ. V lost 4 bases and J lost 2; bases outside the gene matches: 5. This CDR3 is 15 amino acids long. CDR3 sequence: CASSGRQGANYGYTF. In DNA, the CDR3 is TGCGCCAGCAGCGGCCGACAGGGGGCCAACTATGGCTACACCTTC.

On this clonotype: One end of the junction is discordant with germline, which a read error may explain. The J gene is TRBJ2-1, the V gene TRBV29-1; no clear D. This CDR3 spans 14 amino acids. Per germline, CDR1 SQVTM and CDR2 ANQGSEA. The CDR3 bases are TGCAGCGTTGTTCGCCATAGCTCCTACAATGAGCAGCTCTTC. Amino acids: CSVVRHSSYNEQLF.

The sample holds a few counts of this clonotype. This chain connects TRBV7-3 to TRBJ2-1; D call uncertain. CDR1 and CDR2 from the germline V gene are SGHTA and FQGTGA. This CDR3 spans 14 amino acids. V was cut by 2 bases and J by 2 bases, with 7 bases left in between. The CDR3 sequence: CASSLDTAYNEQFF. The DNA of the CDR3 is TGTGCCAGCAGCTTAGATACAGCCTACAATGAGCAGTTCTTC.

The rearrangement uses TRBV4-1 and TRBJ1-1, with TRBD1 identical over 7 bases. The germline gives CDR1 MGHRA, CDR2 YSYEKL. With V trimmed by 6 bases and J by 10 bases, 17 bases remained unmatched. The CDR3 contains 15 residues. The CDR3 sequence is CASRRTGTADRGAFF. CDR3 nucleotides: TGCGCCAGCAGGCGTACCGGGACAGCCGATAGGGGAGCTTTCTTT.

This chain links TRBV6-5 with TRBJ1-4; the match to TRBD1 covers 8 bases. V lost 4 bases, J lost 4 bases, and 11 bases stayed unmatched. The CDR3 is made up of 17 amino acids. The V gene's germline CDR1 is MNHEY and CDR2 SVGAGI. The CDR3 sequence: CASSSPSRTGSNEKLFF. CDR3 nucleotide sequence: TGTGCCAGCAGTTCTCCTTCTAGGACAGGGAGTAATGAAAAACTGTTTTTT.

This clonotype was found many times. V usage is TRBV20-1 and J usage is TRBJ2-5; TRBD2 might be the D (5 bases). The V gene lost 3 bases and the J gene lost 7 bases, with 12 bases spanning the gap. CDR1 is DFQATT and CDR2 is SNEGSKA in the germline V gene (reference sequence). This CDR3 comprises 12 residues. The CDR3 spells CSARTPGVTQYF. In DNA form, the CDR3 reads TGCAGTGCTAGGACACCCGGGGTGACCCAGTACTTC.

This clonotype has at least ten counts. The CDR3 spells CASSPDRGADTQYF. CDR3 DNA: TGTGCCAGCAGCCCAGACAGAGGGGCAGATACGCAGTATTTT. J is TRBJ2-3 and V is TRBV5-4; D may match TRBD1 or TRBD2 (5 bases each). The CDR3 sequence is 14 residues long. Germline V gives CDR1 SGHNT, CDR2 YYREEE (reference sequence). V lost 4 bases, J lost 4 bases, and 13 bases lay in between. Based on the CDR3 plus reference TRBV5-4 and TRBJ2-3, the full variable domain is ETGVTQSPTHLIKTRGQQVTLRCSSQSGHNTVSWYQQALGQGPQFIFQYYREEENGRGNFPPRFSGLQFPNYSSELNVNALELDDSALYLCASSPDRGADTQYFGPGTRLTVL.

The chain is built from TRBV7-2 and TRBJ2-7; the D gene is possibly TRBD1 (7 bases). CDR3 length equals 15 residues. With 8 bases removed from V and 8 bases from J, the gap between germline ends came to 25 bases. CDR1 is SGHTA, CDR2 FQGNSA, per germline. The DNA for the CDR3 is TGTGCCAGCGCCTATTTGAGCAGGGGGGACGGGCAGCAGTACTTC. Encoded protein: CASAYLSRGDGQQYF.

This clonotype turned up a few times. DNA for the CDR3: TGTGCCAGCAGTGTGGCGGACAGGGACTACGAGCAGTACGTC. It specifies CASSVADRDYEQYV. The rearrangement links TRBV6-1 to TRBJ2-7; TRBD1 agrees at 8 bases. Unmatched junction bases numbered 5, after V lost 4 bases and J lost 3 bases. CDR1 is MNHNS and CDR2 is SASEGT in the germline V gene. This CDR3 has 14 amino acids.

This clonotype has more than one count but fewer than ten. The rearrangement uses TRBV5-1 and TRBJ1-5; 8 bases agree with TRBD1. V lost 4 bases, J lost 9 bases, and 9 bases stayed unmatched. From germline, CDR1 is SGHRS and CDR2 YFSETQ. The CDR3 consists of 14 residues. Written as DNA, the CDR3 is TGCGCCAGCAGCCCCGGGGACAGGCCAATGCCCCAGCATTTT. This encodes CASSPGDRPMPQHF.

This clonotype occurred many times. V and J are TRBV30 and TRBJ1-5; D gene ambiguous. Germline V lookup: CDR1 GTSNPN, CDR2 SVGIG (reference sequence). V dropped 5 bases and J dropped 0 bases, with 8 bases sitting between them. The CDR3 consists of 13 residues. DNA of the CDR3: TGTGCCTGGGCCATGAATAGCAATCAGCCCCAGCATTTT. Its translation: CAWAMNSNQPQHF.

CDR3 region: CASSPVGGLPYGYTF. For the CDR3, the DNA is TGCGCCAGCAGCCCGGTGGGGGGCCTCCCCTATGGCTACACCTTC. The chain carries TRBV4-1 and TRBJ1-2; weak D call: TRBD1 (6 bases). The germline V gene has CDR1 MGHRA and CDR2 YSYEKL. V lost 4 bases and J lost 4, with 16 bases in between. This CDR3 is built from 15 residues.

This clonotype was detected only a few times. The V call is TRBV19, the J call TRBJ1-3; no clear D. Trimming removed 3 bases at V and 2 bases at J, with 8 bases between. CDR3 length: 14 residues. The germline gives CDR1 LNHDA, CDR2 SQIVND (reference sequence). CDR3 bases: TGTGCCAGTAGTATGGGCATTGCTGGAAACACCATATATTTT. This translates into CASSMGIAGNTIYF.

The chain links TRBV7-2 to TRBJ2-7, with D maybe TRBD1 (6 bases). This CDR3 has 13 residues. The ends were cut back, 5 bases at V and 2 bases at J, with 10 bases in the middle. From germline, CDR1 is SGHTA and CDR2 FQGNSA. DNA of the CDR3: TGTGCCAGCAGCCAGGACAGAGCCTACGAGCAGTACTTC. It yields the protein CASSQDRAYEQYF.

The chain employs TRBV20-1 and TRBJ2-3; the D gene is possibly TRBD2 (5 bases). Germline V lookup: CDR1 DFQATT, CDR2 SNEGSKA (reference sequence). The CDR3 extends over 15 amino acids. The V and J ends lost 4 bases and 3 bases respectively, with 17 bases between them. This CDR3 is CSATSRTGITDTQYF. In nucleotides, the CDR3 is TGCAGTGCTACCTCTAGGACCGGGATAACAGATACGCAGTATTTT.

This clonotype was counted between two and nine times. V usage is TRBV3-1 and J usage is TRBJ2-1; 10 bases agree with TRBD1. This CDR3 spans 17 amino acids. Trimming removed 3 bases from V and 4 bases from J; junction bases left unmatched: 9. The V gene's germline CDR1 is LGHDT and CDR2 YNNKEL (reference sequence). CDR3 sequence: CASSHRSGTGDYNEQFF. The CDR3 bases are TGTGCCAGCAGCCATAGGAGTGGGACAGGGGATTACAATGAGCAGTTCTTC.